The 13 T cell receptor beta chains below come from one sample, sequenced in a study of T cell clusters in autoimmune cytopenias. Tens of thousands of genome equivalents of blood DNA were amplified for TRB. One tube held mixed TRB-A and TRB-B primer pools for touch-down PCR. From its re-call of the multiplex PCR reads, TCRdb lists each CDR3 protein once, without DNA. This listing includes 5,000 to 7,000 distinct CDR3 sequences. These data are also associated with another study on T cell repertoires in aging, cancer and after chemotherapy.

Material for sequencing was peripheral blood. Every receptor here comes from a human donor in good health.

The CDR3 protein is CAWSVDIPQETQYF. The V gene is TRBV30, the J gene TRBJ2-5. The germline CDR1 and CDR2 sequences are GTSNPN and SVGIG (reference sequence). There are 14 residues in the CDR3.

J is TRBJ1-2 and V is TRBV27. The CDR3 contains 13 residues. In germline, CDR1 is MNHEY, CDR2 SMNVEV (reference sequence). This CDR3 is CASSLSGERGYTF.

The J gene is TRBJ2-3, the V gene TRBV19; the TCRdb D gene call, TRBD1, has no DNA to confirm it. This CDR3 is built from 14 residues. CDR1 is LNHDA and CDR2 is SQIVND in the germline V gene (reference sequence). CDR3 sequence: CASSLSRDVVAQYF.

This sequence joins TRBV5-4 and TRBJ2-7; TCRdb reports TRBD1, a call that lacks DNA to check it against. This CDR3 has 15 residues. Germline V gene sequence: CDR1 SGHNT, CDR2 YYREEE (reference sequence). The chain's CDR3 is CASSVGQGAMYEQYF.

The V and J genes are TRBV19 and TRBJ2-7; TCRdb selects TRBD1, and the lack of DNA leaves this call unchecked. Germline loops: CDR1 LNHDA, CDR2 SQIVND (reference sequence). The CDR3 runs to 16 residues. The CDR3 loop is CASSSPGQGGTYEQYF.

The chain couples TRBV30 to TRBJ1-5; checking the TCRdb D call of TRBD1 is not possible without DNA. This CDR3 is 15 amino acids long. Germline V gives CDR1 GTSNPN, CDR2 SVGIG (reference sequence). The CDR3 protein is CAWSLGTGALQPQHF.

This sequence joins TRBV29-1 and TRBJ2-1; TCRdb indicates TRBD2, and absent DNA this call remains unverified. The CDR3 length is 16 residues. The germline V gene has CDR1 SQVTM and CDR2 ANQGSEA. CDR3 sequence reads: CSVGASGGESYNEQFF.

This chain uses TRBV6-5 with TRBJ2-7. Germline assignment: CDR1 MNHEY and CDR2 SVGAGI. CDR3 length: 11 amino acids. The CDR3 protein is CASSYGVEQYF.

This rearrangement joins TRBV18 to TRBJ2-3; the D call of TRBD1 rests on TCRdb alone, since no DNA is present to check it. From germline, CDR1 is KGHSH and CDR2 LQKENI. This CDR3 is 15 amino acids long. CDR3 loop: CASSTAGGYTDTQYF. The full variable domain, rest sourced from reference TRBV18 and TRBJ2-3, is NAGVMQNPRHLVRRRGQEARLRCSPMKGHSHVYWYRQLPEEGLKFMVYLQKENIIDESGMPKERFSAEFPKEGPSILRIQQVVRGDSAAYFCASSTAGGYTDTQYFGPGTRLTVL.

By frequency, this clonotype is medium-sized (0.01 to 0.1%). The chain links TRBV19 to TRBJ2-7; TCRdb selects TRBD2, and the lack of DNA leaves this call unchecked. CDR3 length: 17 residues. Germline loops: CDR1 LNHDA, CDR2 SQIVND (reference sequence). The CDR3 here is CASSRGPSRGLFYEQYF.

The CDR3 protein is CASSGLQPDSGNTIYF. V usage is TRBV5-6 and J usage is TRBJ1-3. The CDR3 length is 16 residues. The V gene's germline CDR1 is SGHDT and CDR2 YYEEEE.

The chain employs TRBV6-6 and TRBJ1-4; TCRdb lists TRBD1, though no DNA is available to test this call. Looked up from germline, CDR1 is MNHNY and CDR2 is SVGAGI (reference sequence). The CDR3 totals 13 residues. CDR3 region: CASSYGTGEKLFF.

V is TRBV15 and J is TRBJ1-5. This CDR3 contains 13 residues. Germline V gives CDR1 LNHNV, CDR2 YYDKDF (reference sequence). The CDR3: CATTDGRAQPQHF.